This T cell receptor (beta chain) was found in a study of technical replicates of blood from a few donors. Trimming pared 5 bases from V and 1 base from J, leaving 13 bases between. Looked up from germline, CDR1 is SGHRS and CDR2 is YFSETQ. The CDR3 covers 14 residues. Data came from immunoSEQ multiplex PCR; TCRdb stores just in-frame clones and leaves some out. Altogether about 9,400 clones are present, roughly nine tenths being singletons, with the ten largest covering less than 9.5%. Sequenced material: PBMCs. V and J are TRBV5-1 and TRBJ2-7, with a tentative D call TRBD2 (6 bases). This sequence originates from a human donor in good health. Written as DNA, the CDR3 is TGCGCCAGCAGGTACCGGGACTTATCCTACGAGCAGTACTTC. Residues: CASRYRDLSYEQYF.